One and the same sample provided the 21 T cell receptor beta chains below, sequenced in a study of cytomegalovirus exposure and HLA in healthy donors. PCR amplification relied on 60 Vbeta primers (plus 13 Jbeta primers). Here immunoSEQ multiplex PCR was the method, and the copy in TCRdb shows in-frame clones only, minus some. The sample contains about 130,000 clones, 55% to 75% of which appear only once. Sequencing was carried out using PBMCs. The receptors here all came from a human donor in good health.

The CDR3 region has the DNA TGTGCCAGCAGTGAACGGGTAGGGGGACAGCGGGACAATGAGCAGTTCTTC. Its protein is CASSERVGGQRDNEQFF. The genes are TRBV25-1 and TRBJ2-1; possibly TRBD1 for D (7 bases). Germline V gene data show CDR1 as MGHDK and CDR2 as SYGVNS. The CDR3 totals 17 residues. V was shortened by 2 bases and J by 5 bases, with 19 bases between the two germline ends. Looking up the rest from reference TRBV25-1 and TRBJ2-1 gives the full variable domain: EADIYQTPRYLVIGTGKKITLECSQTMGHDKMYWYQQDPGMELHLIHYSYGVNSTEKGDLSSESTVSRIRTEHFPLTLESARPSHTSQYLCASSERVGGQRDNEQFFGPGTRLTVL.

The CDR3 DNA reads as TGTGCCAGTAGTACCACGACGAGGACAGACATGAACACTGAAGCTTTCTTT. Its translation is CASSTTTRTDMNTEAFF. The chain links TRBV19 to TRBJ1-1, with a weak D call TRBD1 (6 bases). V lost 4 bases and J lost 0, with 18 bases in between. The germline CDR1 and CDR2 sequences are LNHDA and SQIVND (reference sequence). This CDR3 region has 17 residues.

The V call is TRBV18, the J call TRBJ2-6; TRBD2 matches at 11 bases. With V trimmed by 1 base and J by 1 base, 6 bases remained unmatched. The length of the CDR3 is 19 residues. Per the germline V gene, CDR1 is KGHSH and CDR2 is LQKENI. CDR3 sequence: CASSPQLAGVSSGANVLTF. CDR3 bases: TGTGCCAGCTCACCACAACTAGCGGGGGTTTCATCTGGGGCCAACGTCCTGACTTTC.

J is TRBJ2-1 and V is TRBV25-1, with D tentatively TRBD2 (5 bases). CDR1 and CDR2 from the germline V gene are MGHDK and SYGVNS. This CDR3 comprises 16 residues. Trimming took off 1 base at V and 0 bases at J, with 10 bases between the two ends. CDR3 in DNA: TGTGCCAGCAGTGAATGGGGAGATAGCTCCTACAATGAGCAGTTCTTC. Its translation is CASSEWGDSSYNEQFF.

In its sample, this clone was seen once. The chain uses TRBV6-1 and TRBJ2-7; D not resolved. This CDR3 has 15 amino acids. Trimming left V 1 base short and J 0 bases short, with 10 bases between. Looked up from germline, CDR1 is MNHNS and CDR2 is SASEGT. The CDR3 bases are TGTGCCAGCAGTGAAGTAGAGCGATTCTCCTACGAGCAGTACTTC. Its protein product is CASSEVERFSYEQYF.

This chain's CDR3 is CASSSSGQGSYEQYF. The CDR3 region has the DNA TGTGCCAGCAGCTCTTCGGGACAGGGTTCCTACGAGCAGTACTTC. This chain uses TRBV9 with TRBJ2-7; 9 bases align to TRBD1. The V gene's germline CDR1 is SGDLS and CDR2 YYNGEE. Losses at the gene ends were 4 bases for V and 1 base for J; bases not matched to a gene: 6. CDR3 size: 15 residues.

The chain employs TRBV7-3 and TRBJ2-2; D is possibly TRBD1 (7 bases). The germline V and J ends were trimmed by 4 bases and 1 base, with 13 bases remaining between them. This CDR3 contains 16 residues. Germline lookup yields CDR1 SGHTA and CDR2 FQGTGA. In DNA form, the CDR3 reads TGTGCCAGCAGCTCGGGGGCAGGGGGGAACACCGGGGAGCTGTTTTTT. Its protein product is CASSSGAGGNTGELFF.

The V call is TRBV7-9, the J call TRBJ1-4; possible D gene TRBD1, 6 bases. The CDR3 totals 14 residues. V lost 3 bases, J lost 8 bases, and 13 bases lay in between. From germline, CDR1 is SEHNR and CDR2 FQNEAQ (reference sequence). The CDR3 spells CASSFRQVGEKLFF. CDR3 nucleotide sequence: TGTGCCAGCAGCTTTCGACAGGTTGGGGAAAAACTGTTTTTT.

J is TRBJ2-2 and V is TRBV19, with TRBD1 as a possible D gene (6 bases). Germline V CDR1 and CDR2: LNHDA, SQIVND (reference sequence). V shed 3 bases and J shed 5 bases, with 16 bases lying between them. The CDR3 loop spans 16 amino acids. CDR3 protein: CASSMNPGVMTGELFF. CDR3 bases: TGTGCCAGTAGTATGAATCCAGGGGTTATGACCGGGGAGCTGTTTTTT. Full variable domain (remainder filled in from reference TRBV19 and TRBJ2-2): DGGITQSPKYLFRKEGQNVTLSCEQNLNHDAMYWYRQDPGQGLRLIYYSQIVNDFQKGDIAEGYSVSREKKESFPLTVTSAQKNPTAFYLCASSMNPGVMTGELFFGEGSRLTVL.

This chain joins TRBV30 and TRBJ1-2; perhaps TRBD1 as D (5 bases). Germline-derived CDR1 and CDR2 are GTSNPN and SVGIG (reference sequence). The CDR3 is 12 amino acids. The V gene lost 8 bases and the J gene lost 8 bases, with 18 bases spanning the gap. CDR3 amino acids: CAGTEGTRGYTF. The CDR3 nucleotides read TGTGCCGGGACTGAGGGTACACGCGGCTACACCTTC.

The table lists this clone with a count of one. The chain combines TRBV19 with TRBJ2-5; the match to TRBD1 covers 8 bases. J was trimmed by 5 bases and V by 5 bases; bases with no gene match: 10. Germline CDR1 reads LNHDA; CDR2 reads SQIVND (reference sequence). This CDR3 contains 15 residues. In nucleotides, the CDR3 is TGTGCCAGTAGTCCGGGGCAGGGGGCAAGGGAGACCCAGTACTTC. This translates into CASSPGQGARETQYF.

The CDR3 DNA is TGTGCCAGCAGATCGACAGGGGGCGGCTACGAGCAGTACTTC. It yields the protein CASRSTGGGYEQYF. V usage is TRBV28 and J usage is TRBJ2-7; TRBD1 agrees at 10 bases. The CDR3 runs to 14 residues. Trimming removed 6 bases from V and 3 bases from J; junction bases left unmatched: 5. CDR1 and CDR2 (germline): MDHEN, SYDVKM.

The J gene is TRBJ1-4, the V gene TRBV4-2; possible D gene TRBD1, 5 bases. The length of the CDR3 is 16 residues. Germline CDR1 and CDR2: LGHNA and YNFKEQ. V lost 1 base, J lost 6 bases, and 15 bases lay in between. CDR3 sequence (DNA): TGTGCCAGCAGCCAAGTTCAGGCGCGGGGCGATGAAAAACTGTTTTTT. Its translation: CASSQVQARGDEKLFF.

In this sample, this clone turned up a few times. The chain links TRBV6-6 to TRBJ1-5; the match to TRBD1 covers 7 bases. CDR3 length equals 15 residues. J gave up 2 bases and V 7 bases, and 8 bases lay outside the gene matches. Germline V gene data show CDR1 as MNHNY and CDR2 as SVGAGI (reference sequence). The CDR3 DNA reads TGTGCCAGCAAGGGGGCGCCGGGGGGCAATCAGCCCCAGCATTTT. Amino acid sequence: CASKGAPGGNQPQHF.

This clone was found a few times. The rearrangement joins TRBV6-4 to TRBJ2-6, with D hard to call. The CDR3 loop spans 13 amino acids. Germline lookup yields CDR1 MRHNA and CDR2 SNTAGT. V lost 6 bases and J 2 bases, leaving 5 bases between the germline ends. CDR3 coding DNA: TGTGCCAGCAGGCGGACTGGGGCCAACGTCCTGACTTTC. Amino acids: CASRRTGANVLTF.

The V call is TRBV11-2, the J call TRBJ2-2, with TRBD1 matching 7 bases. V trimming: 2 bases; J trimming: 4 bases; junction bases outside the gene matches: 7. The CDR3 totals 16 residues. The germline gives CDR1 SGHAT, CDR2 FQNNGV. CDR3 loop: CASSLNTDRLTGELFF. CDR3 nucleotides: TGTGCCAGCAGCTTAAACACGGACAGGCTCACCGGGGAGCTGTTTTTT.

CDR3 residues: CASSFQPWVSEMNTEAFF. As DNA, the CDR3 is TGTGCCAGCAGCTTTCAGCCTTGGGTTAGCGAGATGAACACTGAAGCTTTCTTT. J is TRBJ1-1 and V is TRBV5-6; the D is unclear. The germline CDR1 and CDR2 sequences are SGHDT and YYEEEE. The CDR3 contains 18 residues. Trimming removed 2 bases at V and 0 bases at J, with 20 bases between. Variable domain in full (rest from reference TRBV5-6 and TRBJ1-1): DAGVTQSPTHLIKTRGQQVTLRCSPKSGHDTVSWYQQALGQGPQFIFQYYEEEERQRGNFPDRFSGHQFPNYSSELNVNALLLGDSALYLCASSFQPWVSEMNTEAFFGQGTRLTVV.

The rearrangement joins TRBV27 to TRBJ2-7, with 10 bases that match TRBD2. The closer fit of TRBJ2-5 to the DNA end suggests the J call may be wrong. CDR3 length: 15 residues. The V gene's germline CDR1 is MNHEY and CDR2 SMNVEV (reference sequence). The CDR3 reads CASKGLAVSQETQYF. CDR3 coding DNA: TGTGCCAGCAAAGGACTAGCGGTCTCCCAAGAGACCCAGTACTTC.

The V and J genes are TRBV5-1 and TRBJ2-7; maybe TRBD1 (5 bases). V lost 1 base, J lost 4 bases, and 15 bases lay in between. The germline CDR1 and CDR2 sequences are SGHRS and YFSETQ. The CDR3 has 15 amino acids. The CDR3 sequence is CASSLRGELNYEQYF. CDR3 DNA sequence: TGCGCCAGCAGCTTGAGGGGCGAACTTAATTACGAGCAGTACTTC. Supplemented by reference TRBV5-1 and TRBJ2-7, the full variable domain reads KAGVTQTPRYLIKTRGQQVTLSCSPISGHRSVSWYQQTPGQGLQFLFEYFSETQRNKGNFPGRFSGRQFSNSRSEMNVSTLELGDSALYLCASSLRGELNYEQYFGPGTRLTVT.

The chain carries TRBV5-1 and TRBJ2-7; no reliable D call. The CDR3 contains 13 residues. Trimming left V 7 bases short and J 2 bases short, with 13 bases between. Germline lookup yields CDR1 SGHRS and CDR2 YFSETQ. The CDR3 DNA reads TGCGCCAGCTCTACAGCCACCACCTACGAGCAGTACTTC. This sequence encodes CASSTATTYEQYF. Complete variable domain (other parts from reference TRBV5-1 and TRBJ2-7): KAGVTQTPRYLIKTRGQQVTLSCSPISGHRSVSWYQQTPGQGLQFLFEYFSETQRNKGNFPGRFSGRQFSNSRSEMNVSTLELGDSALYLCASSTATTYEQYFGPGTRLTVT.

This chain connects TRBV7-2 to TRBJ2-2; unclear D gene. The CDR3 length is 15 residues. Trimming removed 4 bases at V and 2 bases at J, with 11 bases between. The germline gives CDR1 SGHTA, CDR2 FQGNSA. In DNA, the CDR3 is TGTGCCAGCAGCTCCCAGACTCGTAACACCGGGGAGCTGTTTTTT. Translated, it gives CASSSQTRNTGELFF.